Included here is one TCR beta chain sequence, with context. Original processing notes: The authors estimated nucleated cell counts from reference gene primer amplification. The data were produced by immunoSEQ multiplex PCR, yet TCRdb's version contains in-frame clones alone and is incomplete. V and J calls and clone size come straight from that table; D and trimming were deduced from the DNA. The sample lists around 200,000 clones; roughly nine tenths were seen once. The sample is drawn from a study of blood T cell repertoires in COVID-19. The wider study: Material from acute and convalescent COVID-19 was sourced from the United States, Italy and Spain. T cells, B-cell-depleted T cells, or PBMCs provided the cDNA or gDNA that served as material.

Trimming cost V 4 bases and J 2 bases, with 12 bases left between them. The germline gives CDR1 KGHSH, CDR2 LQKENI. The CDR3 loop spans 15 amino acids. The sample comprised peripheral blood. This TCR came from a man aged 35 to 55 with acute or convalescent COVID-19. The chain combines TRBV18 with TRBJ2-1, with a weak D call TRBD2 (5 bases). DNA for the CDR3: TGTGCCAGCTCACTGACATTGACTACCTACAATGAGCAGTTCTTC. Its protein product is CASSLTLTTYNEQFF.